Shown below are 27 T cell receptor beta chains from a single sample sequenced in a study of cytomegalovirus exposure and HLA in healthy donors. Use of 60 Vbeta and 13 Jbeta primers characterized the PCR. Produced via immunoSEQ multiplex PCR; TCRdb's table is partial and in-frame only. The repertoire includes about 120,000 clones, roughly 71% of them detected once, and roughly 8.3% sits in the top ten. Sequencing used PBMCs. Receptors were obtained from a man aged 18 to 29 in good health and CMV-seropositive.

The count of this clone is one. The chain links TRBV6-1 to TRBJ1-4, with a weak D call TRBD1 (6 bases). The CDR3 totals 15 residues. CDR1 MNHNS and CDR2 SASEGT come from the germline V gene. V was shortened by 2 bases and J by 8 bases, with 15 bases between the two germline ends. In nucleotides, the CDR3 is TGTGCCAGCAGTGAATGGGACACGGAAAGGGAAAAACTGTTTTTT. This codes for CASSEWDTEREKLFF.

This clone was seen more than once but under ten times. The chain uses TRBV7-3 and TRBJ2-3, with 11 bases fitting TRBD1. V gave up 4 bases and J gave up 4 bases; unmatched junction bases: 7. This CDR3 region has 16 residues. CDR1 SGHTA and CDR2 FQGTGA come from the germline V gene. CDR3 residues: CASSSPGQGASDTQYF. The DNA for the CDR3 is TGTGCCAGCAGCTCACCCGGACAGGGGGCTTCAGATACGCAGTATTTT.

J is TRBJ2-5 and V is TRBV25-1; TRBD2 agrees at 7 bases. The CDR3 totals 18 residues. Germline CDR1 MGHDK, CDR2 SYGVNS. Trimming took 6 bases from V and 5 from J; bases not matched to a gene: 21. The CDR3: CASSRRSMAGDGRETQYF. The CDR3 DNA is TGTGCCAGCAGCAGAAGGAGTATGGCGGGGGACGGTCGGGAGACCCAGTACTTC.

This chain links TRBV6-6 with TRBJ2-5; D is perhaps TRBD1 (6 bases). There are 15 residues in the CDR3. V was pared by 0 bases and J by 5 bases, with 13 bases between. The germline CDR1 and CDR2 sequences are MNHNY and SVGAGI (reference sequence). The DNA of the CDR3 is TGTGCCAGCAGTTACTCGGGGGCGGGCCGGGAGACCCAGTACTTC. The encoded protein is CASSYSGAGRETQYF.

V is TRBV7-2 and J is TRBJ2-1, with a weak D call TRBD2 (5 bases). The germline V gene encodes CDR1 SGHTA and CDR2 FQGNSA. Between the trimmed V and J ends, which lost 6 bases and 3 bases, there was a span of 9 bases. CDR3 length: 13 amino acids. The CDR3 region is CASSWTHYNEQFF. CDR3 in DNA: TGTGCCAGCAGTTGGACTCACTACAATGAGCAGTTCTTC.

V and J are TRBV27 and TRBJ1-1; tentative D call: TRBD1 (5 bases). Trimming left V 3 bases short and J 1 base short, with 12 bases between. The germline V gene has CDR1 MNHEY and CDR2 SMNVEV (reference sequence). The CDR3 extends over 15 amino acids. The DNA of the CDR3 is TGTGCCAGCAGTTTGGTTGCAGGGAAGAACACTGAAGCTTTCTTT. Translation gives CASSLVAGKNTEAFF.

The genes are TRBV5-5 and TRBJ1-1; tentatively, D is TRBD1 (5 bases). The V gene's germline CDR1 is SGHKS and CDR2 YYEKEE (reference sequence). V gave up 5 bases and J gave up 1 base, with 18 bases separating them. The CDR3 covers 16 residues. Written as DNA, the CDR3 is TGTGCCAGCAGGTCGGTCCCCTTAACAGGGAACACTGAAGCTTTCTTT. Amino acid sequence: CASRSVPLTGNTEAFF.

This clone was counted only a few times. CDR3 nucleotide sequence: TGTGCCAGCAGCCTCCCATCGACAGCGAACACTGAAGCTTTCTTT. Translated, it gives CASSLPSTANTEAFF. The chain uses TRBV5-4 and TRBJ1-1; tentatively, D is TRBD1 (5 bases). The CDR3 totals 15 residues. Germline assignment: CDR1 SGHNT and CDR2 YYREEE (reference sequence). V lost 4 bases and J lost 1, with 14 bases in between.

A few counts support this clone. This chain links TRBV27 with TRBJ1-6; 9 bases line up with TRBD1. Trimming took 7 bases from V and 14 from J; bases not matched to a gene: 9. CDR1 is MNHEY and CDR2 is SMNVEV in the germline V gene (reference sequence). The CDR3 has 13 residues. CDR3 sequence: CASTAGTGHTLHF. CDR3 coding DNA: TGTGCCAGCACCGCAGGGACAGGGCACACCCTCCACTTT.

The rearrangement joins TRBV18 to TRBJ1-5, with D perhaps TRBD1 (6 bases). The V gene lost 6 bases and the J gene lost 4 bases, with 13 bases spanning the gap. In germline, CDR1 is KGHSH, CDR2 LQKENI. This CDR3 contains 14 residues. The CDR3 spells CASSPEQGNQPQHF. CDR3 nucleotide sequence: TGTGCCAGCTCTCCGGAACAGGGTAATCAGCCCCAGCATTTT. The full variable domain, in which reference TRBV18 and TRBJ1-5 provide the parts outside the CDR3, is NAGVMQNPRHLVRRRGQEARLRCSPMKGHSHVYWYRQLPEEGLKFMVYLQKENIIDESGMPKERFSAEFPKEGPSILRIQQVVRGDSAAYFCASSPEQGNQPQHFGDGTRLSIL.

This chain connects TRBV6-5 to TRBJ1-5; D remains ambiguous. Germline CDR1 MNHEY, CDR2 SVGAGI. The length of the CDR3 is 15 residues. V dropped 0 bases and J dropped 1 base, with 7 bases sitting between them. The CDR3 region is CASSYSLGSNQPQHF. The CDR3 DNA follows: TGTGCCAGCAGTTACTCGCTCGGGAGCAATCAGCCCCAGCATTTT.

This chain uses TRBV29-1 with TRBJ1-1, with 8 bases matching TRBD1. V shed 6 bases, J shed 1 base, and the junction held 1 base outside the gene matches. The germline V gene encodes CDR1 SQVTM and CDR2 ANQGSEA. This CDR3 is 12 amino acids long. This CDR3 is CSVGTGNTEAFF. In nucleotides, the CDR3 is TGCAGCGTGGGGACAGGGAACACTGAAGCTTTCTTT.

There are a few counts of this clone. This chain joins TRBV11-2 and TRBJ2-5; TRBD2 is a possible D gene (6 bases). CDR3 length: 16 amino acids. Germline V gene sequence: CDR1 SGHAT, CDR2 FQNNGV. Trimming took 2 bases from V and 5 from J, leaving 18 bases between them. CDR3 region: CASSLSIPMEGETQYF. The DNA of the CDR3 is TGTGCCAGCAGCTTATCTATTCCCATGGAGGGGGAGACCCAGTACTTC.

This sequence joins TRBV2 and TRBJ1-6, with D perhaps TRBD1 (5 bases). Germline V gene data show CDR1 as SNHLY and CDR2 as FYNNEI. With 6 bases removed from V and 4 bases from J, the gap between germline ends came to 10 bases. The CDR3 consists of 14 residues. CDR3 sequence: CASRATGYNSPLHF. CDR3 bases: TGTGCCAGCAGGGCCACAGGTTATAATTCACCCCTCCACTTT.

The V gene is TRBV6-6, the J gene TRBJ1-2; possible D gene TRBD1, 6 bases. Germline CDR1 is MNHNY and CDR2 is SVGAGI (reference sequence). This CDR3 is built from 15 residues. Trimming pared 7 bases from V and 4 bases from J, leaving 19 bases between. This CDR3 reads CASTPRGGKIYGYTF. The CDR3 DNA sequence: TGTGCCAGCACCCCTAGGGGGGGGAAGATCTATGGCTACACCTTC.

The chain joins TRBV6-5 to TRBJ2-2; no firm D call. This CDR3 is 14 amino acids long. From germline, CDR1 is MNHEY and CDR2 SVGAGI. Trimming left V 8 bases short and J 1 base short, with 11 bases between. CDR3 nucleotide sequence: TGTGCCAGCTCCCTGTGGCAGAACACCGGGGAGCTGTTTTTT. It codes for CASSLWQNTGELFF.

The rearrangement links TRBV7-9 to TRBJ2-5; D is perhaps TRBD2 (8 bases). V lost 4 bases to trimming and J lost 2 bases, with 23 bases between them. The germline CDR1 and CDR2 sequences are SEHNR and FQNEAQ (reference sequence). CDR3 length equals 18 residues. This CDR3 is CASSSHGQAGGTQETQYF. The CDR3 nucleotides are TGTGCCAGCAGCTCCCACGGACAGGCGGGGGGTACTCAAGAGACCCAGTACTTC.

The V call is TRBV13, the J call TRBJ1-4; 8 nucleotides align to TRBD1. This CDR3 has 15 amino acids. From germline, CDR1 is PRHDT and CDR2 FYEKMQ (reference sequence). V shed 5 bases, J shed 6 bases, and the junction held 8 bases outside the gene matches. CDR3 bases: TGTGCCAGCAGCCTACAGATGGACAGGGATGAAAAACTGTTTTTT. Translation: CASSLQMDRDEKLFF. The whole variable domain, remainder taken from reference TRBV13 and TRBJ1-4, is AAGVIQSPRHLIKEKRETATLKCYPIPRHDTVYWYQQGPGQDPQFLISFYEKMQSDKGSIPDRFSAQQFSDYHSELNMSSLELGDSALYFCASSLQMDRDEKLFFGSGTQLSVL.

The table lists this clone with a count of one. The chain joins TRBV2 to TRBJ1-5; no reliable D call. The CDR3 contains 16 residues. Trimming took off 4 bases at V and 0 bases at J, with 13 bases between the two ends. Germline V gene lookup returns CDR1 SNHLY and CDR2 FYNNEI. The CDR3 protein is CASSAQATSSNQPQHF. CDR3 DNA: TGTGCCAGCAGTGCCCAGGCAACCTCTAGCAATCAGCCCCAGCATTTT. The full variable domain, in which reference TRBV2 and TRBJ1-5 provide the parts outside the CDR3, is EPEVTQTPSHQVTQMGQEVILRCVPISNHLYFYWYRQILGQKVEFLVSFYNNEISEKSEIFDDQFSVERPDGSNFTLKIRSTKLEDSAMYFCASSAQATSSNQPQHFGDGTRLSIL.

The sample holds a few counts of this clone. The CDR3 nucleotides are TGTGCCAGCACCACTTTTAGATCGAGGCAACAAGAGACCCAGTACTTC. Translating it yields CASTTFRSRQQETQYF. This chain joins TRBV28 and TRBJ2-5, with unresolved D. The CDR3 has 16 residues. The ends were cut back, 7 bases at V and 2 bases at J, with 20 bases in the middle. CDR1 is MDHEN, CDR2 SYDVKM, per germline.

The chain links TRBV7-9 to TRBJ2-1; 7 nucleotides agree with TRBD1. CDR1 and CDR2 from the germline V gene are SEHNR and FQNEAQ (reference sequence). V dropped 5 bases and J dropped 6; count of bases not matched to a gene: 10. CDR3 length equals 15 residues. The CDR3 coding sequence is TGTGCCAGCAGCGTGCCGGGACAGACTTCCAATGAGCAGTTCTTC. Residues: CASSVPGQTSNEQFF.

The CDR3 coding sequence is TGCGCCAGCAGTGCCAGCGGACAGGGAGAAGATACGCAGTATTTT. Its protein is CASSASGQGEDTQYF. The chain recombines TRBV10-1 with TRBJ2-3; 8 nucleotides line up with TRBD1. Germline-derived CDR1 and CDR2 are WNHNN and SYGVQD (reference sequence). Trimming took 4 bases from V and 5 from J; bases not matched to a gene: 8. This CDR3 is built from 15 residues.

The chain carries TRBV5-4 and TRBJ2-1, with D tentatively TRBD2 (6 bases). Trimming shortened V by 1 base and J by 6 bases, and 11 bases separated the two germline ends. This CDR3 contains 14 residues. The V gene's germline CDR1 is SGHNT and CDR2 YYREEE (reference sequence). CDR3 in DNA: TGTGCCAGCAGCTTGTATCAGGGAGGCAATGAGCAGTTCTTC. It is translated as CASSLYQGGNEQFF. Filled out from reference TRBV5-4 and TRBJ2-1, the complete variable domain reads ETGVTQSPTHLIKTRGQQVTLRCSSQSGHNTVSWYQQALGQGPQFIFQYYREEENGRGNFPPRFSGLQFPNYSSELNVNALELDDSALYLCASSLYQGGNEQFFGPGTRLTVL.

The chain recombines TRBV28 with TRBJ2-7, with D perhaps TRBD1 (8 bases). V lost 7 bases and J lost 3, with 16 bases in between. The CDR3 is made up of 14 amino acids. Germline V gives CDR1 MDHEN, CDR2 SYDVKM. DNA of the CDR3: TGTGCCAGCACCCTACAGGGGGGGGGCTACGAGCAGTACTTC. Protein: CASTLQGGGYEQYF.

The sample holds a few counts of this clone. This rearrangement joins TRBV2 to TRBJ2-7; perhaps TRBD2 as D (6 bases). This CDR3 spans 13 amino acids. In germline, CDR1 is SNHLY, CDR2 FYNNEI. Deletions cut 6 bases from V and 3 bases from J, with 12 bases between. CDR3 bases: TGTGCCAGCAGAGGGACTCGGCTCTACGAGCAGTACTTC. This gives the protein CASRGTRLYEQYF. Based on the CDR3 plus reference TRBV2 and TRBJ2-7, the full variable domain is EPEVTQTPSHQVTQMGQEVILRCVPISNHLYFYWYRQILGQKVEFLVSFYNNEISEKSEIFDDQFSVERPDGSNFTLKIRSTKLEDSAMYFCASRGTRLYEQYFGPGTRLTVT.

This rearrangement joins TRBV2 to TRBJ2-7, with 7 bases lining up with TRBD1. CDR3 size: 14 residues. J lost 6 bases, V lost 4 bases, and 9 bases had no gene match. Germline CDR1 reads SNHLY; CDR2 reads FYNNEI. CDR3 sequence (DNA): TGTGCCAGCAGTGGACAGGGACCCATCTCCGAGCAGTACTTC. Translating gives CASSGQGPISEQYF.

This clone was counted a few times. The V and J genes are TRBV5-1 and TRBJ2-7; D is ambiguous. CDR3 length: 14 amino acids. Trimming took off 0 bases at V and 4 bases at J, with 11 bases between the two ends. CDR1 is SGHRS, CDR2 YFSETQ, per germline. The CDR3 DNA reads as TGCGCCAGCAGCTTGGCAGGCAGAGATTACGAGCAGTACGTC. It yields the protein CASSLAGRDYEQYV.